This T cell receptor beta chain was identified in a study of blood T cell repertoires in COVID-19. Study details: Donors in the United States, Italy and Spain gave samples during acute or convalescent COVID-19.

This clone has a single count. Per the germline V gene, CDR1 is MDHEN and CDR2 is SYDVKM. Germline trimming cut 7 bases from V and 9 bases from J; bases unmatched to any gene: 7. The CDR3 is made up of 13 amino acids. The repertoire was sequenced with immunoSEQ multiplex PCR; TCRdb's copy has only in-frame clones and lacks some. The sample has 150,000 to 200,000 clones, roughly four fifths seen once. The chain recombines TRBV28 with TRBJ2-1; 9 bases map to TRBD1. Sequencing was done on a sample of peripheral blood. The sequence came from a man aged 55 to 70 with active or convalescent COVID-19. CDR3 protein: CASKGQGLGEQFF. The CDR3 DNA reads TGTGCCAGCAAGGGACAGGGTTTGGGTGAGCAGTTCTTC.